The text below deals with one T cell receptor (beta chain). What it recognizes is unknown. The data originate from a study of radiation and T cells in renal cell carcinoma. Study findings and constraints: No pretreatment tumor biopsies were available for baseline clonotypes.

The time point: blood 4 weeks post-SBRT, at nephrectomy. The sample's treatment: 15 Gy SBRT to primary tumor, nephrectomy 4 weeks later. Nephrectomy followed 15 Gy stereotactic body radiation by 4 weeks. Profiled with immunoSEQ multiplex PCR; TCRdb holds only in-frame clones, not every one. The data contain fewer than 200,000 clones, around 89% of them seen just once; the ten biggest clones take up roughly 10%. This CDR3 comprises 15 residues. Germline V gives CDR1 SGDLS, CDR2 YYNGEE. V shed 4 bases and J 3 bases; nucleotides not matched to a gene: 9. The chain has TRBV9 and TRBJ1-1, with 7 bases fitting TRBD1. The TCR originated in a woman aged 45-65 years with renal cell carcinoma. This specimen was blood, taken from a patient whose treatment included radiotherapy and nephrectomy. The CDR3 loop is CASSPQGDSDTEAFF. The DNA for the CDR3 is TGTGCCAGCAGCCCCCAGGGGGATAGCGACACTGAAGCTTTCTTT. The entire variable domain, with the rest obtained from reference TRBV9 and TRBJ1-1, is as follows: DSGVTQTPKHLITATGQRVTLRCSPRSGDLSVYWYQQSLDQGLQFLIQYYNGEERAKGNILERFSAQQFPDLHSELNLSSLELGDSALYFCASSPQGDSDTEAFFGQGTRLTVV.